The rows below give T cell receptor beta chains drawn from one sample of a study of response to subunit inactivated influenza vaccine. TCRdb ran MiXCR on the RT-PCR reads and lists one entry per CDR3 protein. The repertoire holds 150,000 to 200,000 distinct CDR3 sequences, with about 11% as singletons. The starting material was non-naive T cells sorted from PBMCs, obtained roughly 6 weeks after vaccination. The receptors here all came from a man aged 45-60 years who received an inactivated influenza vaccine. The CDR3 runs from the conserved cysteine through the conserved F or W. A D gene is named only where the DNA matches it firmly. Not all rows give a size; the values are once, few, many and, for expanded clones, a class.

DNA: TGTGCCCGTGGGACAGGGGGCTCGGAAGGCACTGAAGCTTTCTTT; CDR3: CARGTGGSEGTEAFF; J: TRBJ1-1; D: TRBD1; V: TRBV30; size: .
DNA: TGTGCCAGCAGCTTGTCCGGGGTTAACCTCTCGCCCCAGCATTTT; CDR3: CASSLSGVNLSPQHF; J: TRBJ1-5; D: .; V: TRBV7-8; size: many
DNA: TGTGCCAGCAGCGAGGGAGCTAATGATGGAAAACTGTTTTTT; CDR3: CASSEGANDGKLFF; J: TRBJ1-4; D: .; V: TRBV9; size: once
DNA: TGTGCCAGCAGCTTAGTAGGGGGCCGCAACGAGCAGTACTTC; CDR3: CASSLVGGRNEQYF; J: TRBJ2-7; D: TRBD1; V: TRBV7-9; size: few
DNA: TGTGCCAGCAGCGAAGACCCTAGCGGGGGGGCAAATGAGCAGTTCTTC; CDR3: CASSEDPSGGANEQFF; J: TRBJ2-1; D: TRBD2; V: TRBV3-1; size: few
DNA: TGCGCCAGCAGCTTGGCCGGGACGAGCTCCTACAATGAGCAGTTCTTC; CDR3: CASSLAGTSSYNEQFF; J: TRBJ2-1; D: .; V: TRBV5-1; size: many
DNA: TGTGCCAGTAGTCCACAGGGGGCACAGCCCCAGCATTTT; CDR3: CASSPQGAQPQHF; J: TRBJ1-5; D: TRBD1; V: TRBV19; size: .
DNA: TGTGCCAGCTCACCAACGGAAATTGAGCAGTTCTTC; CDR3: CASSPTEIEQFF; J: TRBJ2-1; D: .; V: TRBV18; size: many
DNA: TGTGCCAGCAGTTTATCTGGGAGGGATCGAGGCAATCAGCCCCAGCATTTT; CDR3: CASSLSGRDRGNQPQHF; J: TRBJ1-5; D: .; V: TRBV27; size: .
DNA: TGCAGTGCGAGTACCGGGACAGGGTATCAGCCCCAGCATTTT; CDR3: CSASTGTGYQPQHF; J: TRBJ1-5; D: TRBD1; V: TRBV20-1; size: few
DNA: TGTGCCAGCAGCCAAGGGACAGCTAGCACAGATACGCAGTATTTT; CDR3: CASSQGTASTDTQYF; J: TRBJ2-3; D: .; V: TRBV3-1; size: .
DNA: TGTGCCAGCTCAAACACTTGGGCAGATACGCAGTATTTT; CDR3: CASSNTWADTQYF; J: TRBJ2-3; D: .; V: TRBV18; size: .
DNA: TGCGCCAGCAGCCCGGGCGAAGATTCGTCTGGCTACACCTTC; CDR3: CASSPGEDSSGYTF; J: TRBJ1-2; D: .; V: TRBV4-3; size: few
DNA: TGTGCCAGCAGCGTACAGGGGGCAAGGAACACTGAAGCTTTCTTT; CDR3: CASSVQGARNTEAFF; J: TRBJ1-1; D: TRBD1; V: TRBV7-2; size: .
DNA: TGTGCCAGCAGCTTAGCAGGACGCAATCAGCCCCAGCATTTT; CDR3: CASSLAGRNQPQHF; J: TRBJ1-5; D: .; V: TRBV7-2; size: many
DNA: TGTGCCAGCAGCTTGGTTGGACTAGCGGACAATGAGCAGTTCTTC; CDR3: CASSLVGLADNEQFF; J: TRBJ2-1; D: TRBD2; V: TRBV5-6; size: .
DNA: TGTGCCAGCAGTCGGGGGGAAGAAAAACTGTTTTTT; CDR3: CASSRGEEKLFF; J: TRBJ1-4; D: .; V: TRBV7-9; size: many
DNA: TGTGCCAGCTCACCAGGGACAGGGGGCGCAGCCTATGGCTACACCTTC; CDR3: CASSPGTGGAAYGYTF; J: TRBJ1-2; D: TRBD1; V: TRBV18; size: .
DNA: TGTGCCAGCAGCCTCCTAGGGGGGGCGGGGGAGCAGTTCTTC; CDR3: CASSLLGGAGEQFF; J: TRBJ2-1; D: .; V: TRBV14; size: .
DNA: TGCGCCAGCAGCCAAGTATACAGGGGGACCGCTGGCTACACCTTC; CDR3: CASSQVYRGTAGYTF; J: TRBJ1-2; D: TRBD1; V: TRBV4-1; size: .
DNA: TGTGCCAGCAGTGTGACAGGGTTTGAGCAGTTCTTC; CDR3: CASSVTGFEQFF; J: TRBJ2-1; D: TRBD1; V: TRBV25-1; size: few
DNA: TGCAGTGGCACAACGGTGCAGACCTCCTACGAGCAGTACTTC; CDR3: CSGTTVQTSYEQYF; J: TRBJ2-7; D: .; V: TRBV20-1; size: few
DNA: TGCGCCAGCAGCTTGGGAAATAGCGGGGGGGTTGCAGATACGCAGTATTTT; CDR3: CASSLGNSGGVADTQYF; J: TRBJ2-3; D: TRBD2; V: TRBV5-1; size: few
DNA: TGTGCCAGCAGCTTGAGTTTACAGGGGCACTCTGGGGCCAACGTCCTGACTTTC; CDR3: CASSLSLQGHSGANVLTF; J: TRBJ2-6; D: TRBD1; V: TRBV5-6; size: .